The rows below give T cell receptor beta chains drawn from one sample of a study of T-cell memory formation after mild COVID-19. TCRdb recomputed calls from the 5' RACE reads with MiXCR, one row per CDR3 protein. The sample has under 650,000 distinct CDR3 sequences, 15% to 20% seen once. Sequenced input: PBMCs or a T cell subset sorted from them (not recorded which). The receptors come from an adult woman who had mild COVID-19 (a few samples of this study predate the infection). Cell type and time point are not known. Both conserved end residues are part of each CDR3. D genes are given only for firm matches. Size is omitted from some rows. Given values are once, few, many or a class for expanded clones.

d_call	clone_size	v_call	j_call	cdr3_aa	cdr3_nt
.	few	TRBV10-3	TRBJ1-5	CAISRQHNQPQHF	TGTGCCATCAGCCGGCAGCATAATCAGCCCCAGCATTTT
TRBD1	.	TRBV11-1	TRBJ1-1	CASSPGTGTQGTEAFF	TGTGCCAGCAGCCCCGGGACAGGAACACAGGGCACTGAAGCTTTCTTT
.	few	TRBV2	TRBJ1-5	CASSEVGRNQPQHF	TGTGCCAGCAGTGAAGTAGGGAGGAATCAGCCCCAGCATTTT
TRBD2	.	TRBV12-3/TRBV12-4	TRBJ2-4	CASSFRLAGALIAKNIQYF	TGTGCCAGCAGTTTCCGACTAGCGGGGGCCCTGATAGCCAAAAACATTCAGTACTTC
TRBD1	few	TRBV19	TRBJ2-7	CASSVDRGYEQYF	TGTGCCAGTAGTGTGGACAGGGGGTACGAGCAGTACTTC
TRBD2	.	TRBV4-3	TRBJ2-5	CASSQRLAGDWGETQYF	TGCGCCAGCAGCCAAAGACTAGCGGGAGATTGGGGGGAGACCCAGTACTTC
.	.	TRBV20-1	TRBJ1-2	CSASLRYGYTF	TGCAGTGCTAGTTTGCGCTATGGCTACACCTTC
TRBD1	.	TRBV29-1	TRBJ2-2	CSGRTGSTGELFF	TGCAGCGGAAGGACAGGGTCCACCGGGGAGCTGTTTTTT
TRBD2	.	TRBV24-1	TRBJ2-1	CATSDLGSGGHNEQFF	TGTGCCACCAGTGATTTGGGGTCGGGAGGGCACAATGAGCAGTTCTTC
TRBD1	.	TRBV6-6	TRBJ1-6	CASRPGQDNSPLHF	TGTGCCAGCAGACCTGGACAGGATAATTCACCCCTCCACTTT
TRBD2	.	TRBV7-3	TRBJ2-6	CASSLIPYSGRASGANVLTF	TGTGCCAGCAGCTTAATCCCCTACAGCGGGAGGGCATCTGGGGCCAACGTCCTGACTTTC
TRBD2	.	TRBV6-1	TRBJ2-1	CASRPGTSGFFGPYNEQFF	TGTGCCAGCAGACCCGGGACTAGCGGTTTCTTCGGCCCCTACAATGAGCAGTTCTTC
.	.	TRBV7-6	TRBJ2-2	CASSTAGTVTGELFF	TGTGCCAGCAGCACAGCGGGTACGGTCACCGGGGAGCTGTTTTTT
.	.	TRBV24-1	TRBJ2-3	CATGLEGRDTQYF	TGTGCCACCGGGCTCGAGGGAAGAGATACGCAGTATTTT
.	few	TRBV29-1	TRBJ2-3	CSVYRGWGSTDTQYF	TGCAGCGTTTACCGAGGGTGGGGGTCCACAGATACGCAGTATTTT
TRBD2	.	TRBV9	TRBJ2-1	CASSVVGRASNEQFF	TGTGCCAGCAGCGTAGTCGGGAGGGCCAGCAATGAGCAGTTCTTC
.	few	TRBV7-2	TRBJ1-1	CASSFTGPMNTEAFF	TGTGCCAGCAGCTTCACCGGGCCAATGAACACTGAAGCTTTCTTT
TRBD2	.	TRBV24-1	TRBJ2-1	CATSDFPGAGGKQNEQFF	TGTGCCACCAGTGATTTCCCCGGAGCGGGGGGCAAGCAAAATGAGCAGTTCTTC
.	.	TRBV29-1	TRBJ1-4	CSVEQANEKLFF	TGCAGCGTTGAACAGGCGAATGAAAAACTGTTTTTT
TRBD1	.	TRBV12-3/TRBV12-4	TRBJ1-2	CASSPTQTGGGYGYTF	TGTGCCAGCAGCCCGACTCAGACAGGGGGAGGCTATGGCTACACCTTC
.	.	TRBV28	TRBJ2-2	CASSFFVGSNTGELFF	TGTGCCAGCAGTTTTTTTGTGGGTTCGAACACCGGGGAGCTGTTTTTT
.	.	TRBV13	TRBJ1-1	CASSPGTSAFF	TGTGCCAGCAGCCCCGGGACCTCCGCTTTCTTT
TRBD1	few	TRBV12-3/TRBV12-4	TRBJ1-2	CASSFWDRVNYGYTF	TGTGCCAGCAGTTTCTGGGACAGGGTGAACTATGGCTACACCTTC
.	.	TRBV12-3/TRBV12-4	TRBJ2-1	CASSLGDTGGEQFF	TGTGCCAGCAGTTTAGGAGACACGGGGGGCGAGCAGTTCTTC
.	.	TRBV24-1	TRBJ2-1	CATSDLEEGVAEEQFF	TGTGCCACCAGTGATTTGGAGGAGGGGGTCGCGGAGGAGCAGTTCTTC
TRBD1	.	TRBV5-1	TRBJ2-7	CASTLGTGSYEQYF	TGCGCCAGCACTCTCGGGACAGGGTCGTACGAGCAGTACTTC
TRBD1	once	TRBV6-2/TRBV6-3	TRBJ1-5	CASSYSRGQGLYSNQPQHF	TGTGCCAGCAGTTACTCGAGGGGACAGGGACTCTATAGCAATCAGCCCCAGCATTTT
TRBD2	.	TRBV7-7	TRBJ2-1	CARAGAPSSYNEQFF	TGTGCTAGAGCGGGAGCCCCGAGCTCCTACAATGAGCAGTTCTTC
.	few	TRBV5-1	TRBJ1-1	CASSTGDGNTEAFF	TGCGCCAGCAGCACGGGGGACGGCAACACTGAAGCTTTCTTT